The clone carrying this T cell receptor beta chain occurred a few times. The antigen remains unidentified. These data come from a study of beta chain features in type 1 diabetes. Expressed TCRB transcripts got sequenced, as all isolated RNA was reverse transcribed. Profiling relied on immunoSEQ multiplex PCR, and the TCRdb table lists in-frame clones only, not all of them. The sample records under 300,000 clones, approximately 8% being singletons. V was pared by 6 bases and J by 5 bases, with 5 bases between. CDR1 is MNHNY, CDR2 SVGAGI, per germline (reference sequence). The CDR3 contains 11 residues. Sampling consisted of one heparinised blood draw per donor, averaging about 116 mL. Study-level results: A potential PCR bias toward shorter templates would be equal in patient and control samples.

The sample was central memory CD4+ T cells from blood. The chain is built from TRBV6-6 and TRBJ1-5; D unresolved. The TCR comes from a young woman in good health. CDR3 region: CASRTDQPQHF. CDR3 coding DNA: TGTGCCAGCAGGACTGATCAGCCCCAGCATTTT.